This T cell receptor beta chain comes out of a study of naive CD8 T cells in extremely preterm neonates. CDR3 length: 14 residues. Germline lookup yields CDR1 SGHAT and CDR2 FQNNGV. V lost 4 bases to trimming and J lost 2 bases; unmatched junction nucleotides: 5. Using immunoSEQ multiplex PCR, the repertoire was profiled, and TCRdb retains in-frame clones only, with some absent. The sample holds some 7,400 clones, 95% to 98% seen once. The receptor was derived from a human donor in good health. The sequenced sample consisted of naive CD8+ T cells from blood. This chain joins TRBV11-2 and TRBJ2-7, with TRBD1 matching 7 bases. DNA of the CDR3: TGTGCCAGCAGCTGGACAGGTGCTGCCTACGAGCAGTACTTC. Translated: CASSWTGAAYEQYF.